The clone carrying this T cell receptor beta chain was seen ten or more times. The TCR beta library used iRepertoire HTBI primers with Arm-PCR amplification of CDR3. MiXCR, run by TCRdb on the multiplex PCR reads, gives a single entry per CDR3 protein. The sample holds 350,000 to 500,000 distinct CDR3 sequences; roughly 21% are singletons and the top ten take approximately 15%. The data are from a study of regulatory T cells in long-lasting Graves disease. The CDR3 runs 13 residues. CDR1 is MNHNS, CDR2 SASEGT, per germline. V gave up 11 bases and J gave up 7 bases, with 20 bases separating them. Time point here: persistent/refractory GD, antithyroid drugs over 5 years with positive TRAb. The TCR library was made from RNA extracted from PBMCs.

This receptor was taken from a female donor with Graves disease. The chain joins TRBV6-1 to TRBJ2-5, with a tentative D call TRBD2 (7 bases). Material: peripheral blood mononuclear cells (PBMCs), obtained when the disease was refractory, from a patient treated with antithyroid drugs. The CDR3, as DNA: TGTGCCGGGGCCAGGGGAGGGGAAGGGACCCAGTACTTC. Translation: CAGARGGEGTQYF.